Following are 23 T cell receptor beta chains from one sample sequenced in a study of blood T cell repertoires in COVID-19. The data were produced by immunoSEQ multiplex PCR, yet TCRdb's version contains in-frame clones alone and is incomplete. The sample yields 150,000 to 200,000 clones, around four fifths seen once. Sequencing was carried out using peripheral blood. These receptors originate from a woman of 80 years or more with COVID-19, enrolled during active disease.

The J gene is TRBJ1-2, the V gene TRBV7-8, with no clear D. The CDR3 contains 13 residues. V dropped 2 bases and J dropped 0 bases, with 4 bases sitting between them. Per germline, CDR1 SGHVS and CDR2 FQNEAQ. CDR3 amino acids: CASSLPSNYGYTF. In nucleotides, the CDR3 is TGTGCCAGCAGCTTACCCTCTAACTATGGCTACACCTTC.

Here the CDR3 reads CASSSTRTGSAYEQYF. The CDR3 region has the DNA TGTGCCAGCAGTTCGACCAGGACAGGTTCCGCCTACGAGCAGTACTTC. The gene calls are TRBV13 and TRBJ2-7, with 7 bases aligning to TRBD1. The germline V gene encodes CDR1 PRHDT and CDR2 FYEKMQ (reference sequence). The V segment lost 6 bases and the J segment 2 bases; nucleotides outside the gene matches: 13. The CDR3 loop spans 16 amino acids.

The chain combines TRBV5-4 with TRBJ1-1, with TRBD1 matching 9 bases. This CDR3 comprises 13 residues. The ends lost 6 bases at V and 4 bases at J; junction bases unmatched: 4. From germline, CDR1 is SGHNT and CDR2 YYREEE (reference sequence). DNA for the CDR3: TGTGCCAGCATCGAGACAGGGGGCACTGAAGCTTTCTTT. This codes for CASIETGGTEAFF.

This clone was observed a few times. The chain couples TRBV3-1 (or the pseudogene TRBV3-2) to TRBJ2-7, with D possibly matching TRBD2 (5 bases). The V and J ends lost 3 bases and 5 bases respectively, with 5 bases between them. Germline CDR1 and CDR2: LGHDT and YNNKEL (reference sequence). CDR3 length: 11 amino acids. The CDR3 coding sequence is TGTGCCAGCAGCCAGGGAGACGAGCAGTACTTC. It specifies CASSQGDEQYF.

The chain couples TRBV18 to TRBJ1-2; perhaps TRBD1 as D (5 bases). Trimming took 4 bases from V and 7 from J, leaving 22 bases between them. CDR3 length: 16 residues. Looked up from germline, CDR1 is KGHSH and CDR2 is LQKENI. The CDR3 DNA is TGTGCCAGCTCACTCCACCGGGACCCGGGGACTATTGGCTACACCTTC. This encodes CASSLHRDPGTIGYTF.

The CDR3 here is CASSPKGQGNQPQHF. DNA of the CDR3: TGTGCCAGTAGTCCGAAAGGACAGGGGAATCAGCCCCAGCATTTT. This chain connects TRBV19 to TRBJ1-5; TRBD1 aligns across 9 bases. The CDR3 has 15 residues. After removal of 5 bases from V and 4 bases from J, the junction contained 6 bases not matched to a gene. Looked up from germline, CDR1 is LNHDA and CDR2 is SQIVND (reference sequence).

The CDR3 loop is CASSGTGLGGANVLTF. The CDR3 DNA follows: TGTGCCAGCAGTGGTACAGGTCTGGGTGGGGCCAACGTCCTGACTTTC. V usage is TRBV28 and J usage is TRBJ2-6; perhaps TRBD1 as D (5 bases). V was cut by 5 bases and J by 3 bases, with 14 bases left in between. Germline CDR1 and CDR2: MDHEN and SYDVKM. CDR3 length: 16 amino acids.

The table lists this clone with a count of one. CDR3: CASSYSGAVNYGYTF. CDR3 nucleotides: TGTGCCAGCAGTTACTCGGGGGCTGTTAACTATGGCTACACCTTC. This chain joins TRBV6-5 and TRBJ1-2; a weak D match, TRBD1 (6 bases). The germline V gene encodes CDR1 MNHEY and CDR2 SVGAGI. V was shortened by 0 bases and J by 1 base, with 9 bases between the two germline ends. CDR3 length: 15 residues.

In DNA form, the CDR3 reads TGTGCCAGCACCCCGGACAGGGTTGACACCGGGGAGCTGTTTTTT. Its protein product is CASTPDRVDTGELFF. The chain carries TRBV11-2 and TRBJ2-2; the match to TRBD1 covers 8 bases. The CDR3 extends over 15 amino acids. Unmatched junction bases numbered 7, after V lost 7 bases and J lost 3 bases. Germline V CDR1 and CDR2: SGHAT, FQNNGV.

This clone appeared once. The chain is built from TRBV10-3 and TRBJ2-1; 7 nucleotides agree with TRBD2. Per the germline V gene, CDR1 is ENHRY and CDR2 is SYGVKD. CDR3 length equals 15 residues. V shed 4 bases and J 4 bases; nucleotides not matched to a gene: 7. CDR3 nucleotide sequence: TGTGCCATCAGTGCTGCAAGCGGGGATTACAATGAGCAGTTCTTC. Its protein product is CAISAASGDYNEQFF.

V usage is TRBV20-1 and J usage is TRBJ2-1, with 14 nucleotides matching TRBD2. The V gene's germline CDR1 is DFQATT and CDR2 SNEGSKA (reference sequence). The CDR3 totals 15 residues. Trimming at V came to 3 bases and at J to 9 bases, leaving 7 bases not matched to a gene. CDR3 DNA: TGCAGTGCTAGTTCGGGACTAGCGGGAGTTGGTGAGCAGTTCTTC. This translates into CSASSGLAGVGEQFF.

The rearrangement links TRBV5-8 to TRBJ2-5; a weak D match, TRBD2 (8 bases). Germline V lookup: CDR1 SGHTS, CDR2 YDEGEE. CDR3 length: 16 residues. V lost 6 bases, J lost 1 base, and 19 bases lay in between. CDR3 in amino acids: CASTQGGGRFQETQYF. The CDR3, as DNA: TGTGCCAGCACCCAGGGGGGCGGGAGGTTCCAAGAGACCCAGTACTTC.

The V call is TRBV5-1, the J call TRBJ2-1; perhaps TRBD2 as D (5 bases). Germline V gene data show CDR1 as SGHRS and CDR2 as YFSETQ. The V and J ends lost 1 base and 1 base respectively, with 12 bases between them. This CDR3 spans 16 amino acids. CDR3 in amino acids: CASSLIGGLSYNEQFF. CDR3 sequence (DNA): TGCGCCAGCAGCTTGATAGGCGGGCTGTCCTACAATGAGCAGTTCTTC.

V is TRBV5-5 and J is TRBJ1-2; TRBD1 aligns across 7 bases. The CDR3 loop spans 13 amino acids. Germline-derived CDR1 and CDR2 are SGHKS and YYEKEE (reference sequence). V shed 1 base and J 5 bases; nucleotides not matched to a gene: 2. CDR3 sequence reads: CASSLTGVYGYTF. The CDR3 DNA is TGTGCCAGCAGCTTGACAGGGGTTTATGGCTACACCTTC.

V usage is TRBV18 and J usage is TRBJ2-1; 13 bases align to TRBD2. The CDR3 has 16 amino acids. J was trimmed by 3 bases and V by 2 bases; bases with no gene match: 1. Germline V CDR1 and CDR2: KGHSH, LQKENI. This CDR3 is CASSPGLAGDYNEQFF. CDR3 nucleotide sequence: TGTGCCAGCTCACCAGGACTAGCGGGAGACTACAATGAGCAGTTCTTC.

The chain links TRBV5-1 to TRBJ2-3, with 7 nucleotides matching TRBD2. J was trimmed by 3 bases and V by 4 bases; bases with no gene match: 11. Per the germline V gene, CDR1 is SGHRS and CDR2 is YFSETQ. The CDR3 has 16 residues. This chain's CDR3 is CASSHGRTRGTDTQYF. The CDR3 nucleotides are TGCGCCAGCAGCCACGGACGGACTAGGGGAACAGATACGCAGTATTTT.

This chain uses TRBV18 with TRBJ2-3; 9 bases line up with TRBD1. The germline gives CDR1 KGHSH, CDR2 LQKENI. The J segment lost 0 bases and the V segment lost 5 bases, leaving 3 bases of the junction unmatched. The length of the CDR3 is 15 residues. In DNA form, the CDR3 reads TGTGCCAGCTCAAACAGGGGGCCTAGCACAGATACGCAGTATTTT. Protein product: CASSNRGPSTDTQYF.

The chain joins TRBV25-1 to TRBJ1-2, with 8 nucleotides matching TRBD1. The CDR3 covers 14 residues. V trimming: 2 bases; J trimming: 4 bases; junction bases outside the gene matches: 3. The germline V gene encodes CDR1 MGHDK and CDR2 SYGVNS. CDR3 sequence: CASSEGQGLYGYTF. CDR3 DNA: TGTGCCAGCAGTGAAGGACAGGGTCTCTATGGCTACACCTTC.

This chain connects TRBV30 to TRBJ2-7; D uncertain. The V gene lost 2 bases and the J gene lost 2 bases, with 4 bases spanning the gap. Germline assignment: CDR1 GTSNPN and CDR2 SVGIG (reference sequence). The CDR3 totals 11 residues. Written as DNA, the CDR3 is TGTGCCTGGAGTACAGCCTACGAGCAGTACTTC. It codes for CAWSTAYEQYF.

The chain couples TRBV7-8 to TRBJ1-5; the D gene is possibly TRBD1 (5 bases). Looked up from germline, CDR1 is SGHVS and CDR2 is FQNEAQ. CDR3 length: 15 residues. The V end lost 1 base, the J end lost 0 bases, and 7 bases lay between the germline ends. The CDR3 loop is CASSLEGYSNQPQHF. CDR3 in DNA: TGTGCCAGCAGCTTAGAGGGGTATAGCAATCAGCCCCAGCATTTT.

The CDR3 bases are TGTGCCAGCAGTTTGAGCGCCGATCAGCCCCAGCATTTT. Its protein product is CASSLSADQPQHF. This chain uses TRBV12-3 or TRBV12-4 with TRBJ1-5; D is undetermined. The CDR3 runs to 13 residues. V lost 3 bases, J lost 5 bases, and 8 bases lay in between.

This clone was detected only a few times. The chain recombines TRBV11-3 with TRBJ2-3; TRBD2 matches at 8 bases. After removal of 5 bases from V and 4 bases from J, the junction contained 5 bases not matched to a gene. This CDR3 is built from 14 residues. Germline-derived CDR1 and CDR2 are SGHNT and YENEEA. The CDR3 protein is CASSPGLASDTQYF. In DNA, the CDR3 is TGTGCCAGCAGCCCAGGACTAGCTTCAGATACGCAGTATTTT.

This clone has a handful of counts. The chain employs TRBV4-1 and TRBJ2-7, with 10 bases lining up with TRBD2. Germline V lookup: CDR1 MGHRA, CDR2 YSYEKL. This CDR3 has 14 amino acids. V was pared by 6 bases and J by 6 bases, with 8 bases of the junction left unmatched. CDR3 region: CASSQLAGPFEQYF. CDR3 nucleotides: TGCGCCAGCAGTCAACTAGCGGGACCTTTCGAGCAGTACTTC.